This T cell receptor beta chain originates from a study of blood T cell repertoires in COVID-19. The junction had 8 bases not matched to a gene; V was cut back by 3 bases and J by 11 bases. The CDR3 has 14 amino acids. CDR1 is LGHDT, CDR2 YNNKEL, per germline (reference sequence). The table came from immunoSEQ multiplex PCR; TCRdb's copy has only in-frame clones and leaves some out. The table records roughly 250,000 clones, roughly 80% of them present only once. This receptor was taken from a woman of 80 years or more with acute or convalescent COVID-19. Sequencing was performed on peripheral blood. The chain has TRBV3-1 (or the pseudogene TRBV3-2) and TRBJ1-4; 8 bases line up with TRBD1. CDR3 in DNA: TGTGCCAGCAGCCACAGGACAGGGTTCGAGAAACTGTTTTTT. Its translation is CASSHRTGFEKLFF.